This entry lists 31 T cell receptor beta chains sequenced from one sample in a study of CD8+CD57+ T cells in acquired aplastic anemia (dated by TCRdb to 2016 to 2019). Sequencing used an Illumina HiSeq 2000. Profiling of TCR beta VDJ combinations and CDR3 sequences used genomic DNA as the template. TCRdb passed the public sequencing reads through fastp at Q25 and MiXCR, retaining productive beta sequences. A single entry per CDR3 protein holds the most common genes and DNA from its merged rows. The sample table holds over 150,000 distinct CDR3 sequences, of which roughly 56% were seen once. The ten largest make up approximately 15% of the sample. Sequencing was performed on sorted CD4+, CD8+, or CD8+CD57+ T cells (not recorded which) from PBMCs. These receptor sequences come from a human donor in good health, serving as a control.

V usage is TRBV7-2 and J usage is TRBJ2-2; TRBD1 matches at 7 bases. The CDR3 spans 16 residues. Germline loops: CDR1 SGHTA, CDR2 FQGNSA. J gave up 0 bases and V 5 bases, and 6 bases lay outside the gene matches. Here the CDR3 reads CASSPDRVANTGELFF. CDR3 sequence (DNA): TGTGCCAGCAGCCCCGACAGGGTCGCGAACACCGGGGAGCTGTTTTTT.

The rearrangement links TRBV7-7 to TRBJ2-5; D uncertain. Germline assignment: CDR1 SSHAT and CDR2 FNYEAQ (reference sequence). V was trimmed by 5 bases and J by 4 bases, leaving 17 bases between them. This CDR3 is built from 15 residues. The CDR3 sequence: CASSLSTTGGETQYF. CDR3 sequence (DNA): TGTGCCAGCAGCCTAAGTACGACTGGCGGAGAGACCCAGTACTTC.

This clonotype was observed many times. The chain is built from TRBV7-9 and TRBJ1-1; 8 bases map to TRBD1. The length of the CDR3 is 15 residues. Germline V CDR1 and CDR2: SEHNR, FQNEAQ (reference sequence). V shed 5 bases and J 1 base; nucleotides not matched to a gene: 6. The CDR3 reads CASSTRTGTNTEAFF. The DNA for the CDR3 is TGTGCCAGCAGCACCCGGACAGGGACGAACACTGAAGCTTTCTTT.

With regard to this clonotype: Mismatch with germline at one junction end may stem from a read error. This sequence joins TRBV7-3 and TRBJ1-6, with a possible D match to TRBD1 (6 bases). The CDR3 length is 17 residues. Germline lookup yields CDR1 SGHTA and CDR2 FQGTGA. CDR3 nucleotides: TGTGCCAGCAGCCCGATAGGGTTCAGGGGAAGCAATTCACCCCCCCACTTT. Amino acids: CASSPIGFRGSNSPPHF.

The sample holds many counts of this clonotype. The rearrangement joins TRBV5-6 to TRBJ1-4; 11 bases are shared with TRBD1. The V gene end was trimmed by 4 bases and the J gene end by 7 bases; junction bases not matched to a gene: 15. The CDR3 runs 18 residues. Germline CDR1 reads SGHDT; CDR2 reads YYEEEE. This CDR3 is CASSPSRDRGRGAEKLFF. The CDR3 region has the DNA TGTGCCAGCAGCCCCTCCCGGGACAGGGGGAGAGGGGCTGAAAAACTGTTTTTT.

CDR3 region: CSVAGMANEQFF. In DNA form, the CDR3 reads TGCAGCGTAGCGGGGATGGCCAATGAGCAGTTCTTC. The chain carries TRBV29-1 and TRBJ2-1; 7 nucleotides match TRBD2. Losses at the gene ends were 6 bases for V and 6 bases for J; bases not matched to a gene: 5. This CDR3 region has 12 residues. Per germline, CDR1 SQVTM and CDR2 ANQGSEA.

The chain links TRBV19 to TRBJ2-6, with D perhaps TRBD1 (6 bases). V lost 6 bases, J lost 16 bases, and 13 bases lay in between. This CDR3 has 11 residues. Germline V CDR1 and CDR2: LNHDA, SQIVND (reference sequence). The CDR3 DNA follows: TGTGCCAGTAGACCCCGGGACATTCTGACTTTC. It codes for CASRPRDILTF.

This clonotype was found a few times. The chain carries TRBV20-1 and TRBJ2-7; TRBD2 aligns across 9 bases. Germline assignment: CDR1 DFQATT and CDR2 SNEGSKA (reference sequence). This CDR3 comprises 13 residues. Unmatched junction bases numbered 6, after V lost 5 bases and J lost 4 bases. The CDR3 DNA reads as TGCAGTGCTCGGGGCGGGAGGGAATACGAGCAGTACTTC. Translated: CSARGGREYEQYF.

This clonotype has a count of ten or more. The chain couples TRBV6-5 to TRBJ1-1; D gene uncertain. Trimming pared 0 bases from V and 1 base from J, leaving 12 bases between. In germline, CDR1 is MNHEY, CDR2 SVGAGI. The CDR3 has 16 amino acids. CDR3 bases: TGTGCCAGCAGTTACTCGAGCAAACAACAGAACACTGAAGCTTTCTTT. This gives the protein CASSYSSKQQNTEAFF.

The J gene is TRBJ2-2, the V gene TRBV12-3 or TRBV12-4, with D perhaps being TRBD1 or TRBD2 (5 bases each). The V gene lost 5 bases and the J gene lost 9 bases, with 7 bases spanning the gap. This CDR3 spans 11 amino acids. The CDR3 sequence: CASSTGRELFF. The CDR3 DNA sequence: TGTGCCAGCAGTACGGGACGGGAGCTGTTTTTT.

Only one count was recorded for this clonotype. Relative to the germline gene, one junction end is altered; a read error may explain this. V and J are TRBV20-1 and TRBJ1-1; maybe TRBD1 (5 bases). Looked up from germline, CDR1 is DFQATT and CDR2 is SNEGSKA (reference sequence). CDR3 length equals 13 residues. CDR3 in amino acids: CSARQGLNTEASF. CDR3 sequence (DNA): TGCAGTGCTAGACAGGGTCTGAACACTGAAGCTTCCTTT.

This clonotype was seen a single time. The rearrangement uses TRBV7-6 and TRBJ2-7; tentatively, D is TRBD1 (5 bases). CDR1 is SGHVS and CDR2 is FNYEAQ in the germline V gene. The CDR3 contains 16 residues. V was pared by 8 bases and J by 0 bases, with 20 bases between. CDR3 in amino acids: CASSPQAGSDSYEQYF. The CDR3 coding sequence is TGTGCCAGCTCACCCCAGGCAGGGTCCGACTCCTACGAGCAGTACTTC.

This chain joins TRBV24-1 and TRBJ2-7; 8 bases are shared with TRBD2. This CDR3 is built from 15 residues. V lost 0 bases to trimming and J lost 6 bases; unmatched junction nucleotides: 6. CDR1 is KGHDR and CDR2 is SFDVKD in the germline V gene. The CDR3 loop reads CATSDLRRGVGEQYF. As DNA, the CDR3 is TGTGCCACCAGTGATTTGCGGCGGGGGGTGGGCGAGCAGTACTTC.

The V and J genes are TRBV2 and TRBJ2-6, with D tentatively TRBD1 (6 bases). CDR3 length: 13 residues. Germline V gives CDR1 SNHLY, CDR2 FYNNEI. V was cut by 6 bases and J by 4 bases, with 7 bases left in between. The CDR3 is CASSGQGANVLTF. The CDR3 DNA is TGTGCCAGCAGCGGACAGGGGGCCAACGTCCTGACTTTC.

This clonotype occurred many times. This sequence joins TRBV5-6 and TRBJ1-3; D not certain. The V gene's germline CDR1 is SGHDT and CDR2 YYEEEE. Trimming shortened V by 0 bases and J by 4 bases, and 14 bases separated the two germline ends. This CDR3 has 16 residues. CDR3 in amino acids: CASSLGADMLGNTIYF. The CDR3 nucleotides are TGTGCCAGCAGCTTGGGAGCCGACATGTTGGGAAACACCATATATTTT.

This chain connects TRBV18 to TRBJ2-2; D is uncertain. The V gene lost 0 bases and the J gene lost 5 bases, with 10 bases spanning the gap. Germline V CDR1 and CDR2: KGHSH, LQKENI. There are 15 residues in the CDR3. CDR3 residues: CASSPPRSGTGELFF. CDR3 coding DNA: TGTGCCAGCTCACCACCCAGGTCTGGAACCGGGGAGCTGTTTTTT.

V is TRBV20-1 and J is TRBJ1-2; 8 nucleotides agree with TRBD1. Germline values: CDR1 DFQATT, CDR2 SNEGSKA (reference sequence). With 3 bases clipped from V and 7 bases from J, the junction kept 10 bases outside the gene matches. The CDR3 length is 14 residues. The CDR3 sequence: CSARRFGQGFGYTF. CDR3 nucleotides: TGCAGTGCTAGGCGCTTCGGACAGGGCTTTGGCTACACCTTC.

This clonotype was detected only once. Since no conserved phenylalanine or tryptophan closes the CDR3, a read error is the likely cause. CDR3 region: CASSPRYSNNSPLHC. In nucleotides, the CDR3 is TGTGCCAGCTCACCACGGTACAGTAATAATTCACCCCTCCACTGT. The chain uses TRBV18 and TRBJ1-6; no firm D call. This CDR3 is 15 amino acids long. From germline, CDR1 is KGHSH and CDR2 LQKENI. The V end was cut by 1 base, the J end by 5 bases, with 9 bases between.

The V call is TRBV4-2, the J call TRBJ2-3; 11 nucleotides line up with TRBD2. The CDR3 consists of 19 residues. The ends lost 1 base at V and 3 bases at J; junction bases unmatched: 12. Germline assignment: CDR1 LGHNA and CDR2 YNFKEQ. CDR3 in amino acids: CASSQALAGGYSTTDTQYF. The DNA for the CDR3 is TGTGCCAGCAGCCAAGCCCTAGCGGGGGGCTATTCTACGACAGATACGCAGTATTTT.

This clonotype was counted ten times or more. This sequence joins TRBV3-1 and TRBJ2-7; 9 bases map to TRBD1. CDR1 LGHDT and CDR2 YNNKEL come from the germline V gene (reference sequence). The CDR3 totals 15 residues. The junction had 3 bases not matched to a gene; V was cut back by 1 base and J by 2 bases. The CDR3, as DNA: TGTGCCAGCAGCCAAGGAGGACAGGGGCCCTACGAGCAGTACTTC. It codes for CASSQGGQGPYEQYF.

As DNA, the CDR3 is TGTGCCAGCAGCTTAGACTTAGGGGGCACTGAAGCTTTCTTT. Translation: CASSLDLGGTEAFF. The chain joins TRBV7-6 to TRBJ1-1; D is perhaps TRBD1 (6 bases). Trimming took off 1 base at V and 4 bases at J, with 10 bases between the two ends. This CDR3 contains 14 residues. Looked up from germline, CDR1 is SGHVS and CDR2 is FNYEAQ.

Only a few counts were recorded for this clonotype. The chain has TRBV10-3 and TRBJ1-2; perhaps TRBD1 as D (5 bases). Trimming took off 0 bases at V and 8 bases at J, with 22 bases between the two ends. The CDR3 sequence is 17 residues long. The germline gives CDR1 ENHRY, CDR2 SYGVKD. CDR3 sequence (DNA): TGTGCCATCAGTGAGTCGCAGGAAAGACAACCAGGGCGCGGCTACACCTTC. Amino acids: CAISESQERQPGRGYTF.

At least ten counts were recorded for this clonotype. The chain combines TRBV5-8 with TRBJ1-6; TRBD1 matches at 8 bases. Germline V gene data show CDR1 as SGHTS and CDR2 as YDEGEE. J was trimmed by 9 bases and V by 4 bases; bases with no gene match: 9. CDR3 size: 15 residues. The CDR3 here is CASSHDRGLGSPLHF. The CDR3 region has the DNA TGTGCCAGCAGCCACGACAGGGGTTTGGGTTCACCCCTCCACTTT. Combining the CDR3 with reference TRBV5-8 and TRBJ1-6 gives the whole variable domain EAGVTQSPTHLIKTRGQQATLRCSPISGHTSVYWYQQALGLGLQFLLWYDEGEERNRGNFPPRFSGRQFPNYSSELNVNALELEDSALYLCASSHDRGLGSPLHFGNGTRLTVT.

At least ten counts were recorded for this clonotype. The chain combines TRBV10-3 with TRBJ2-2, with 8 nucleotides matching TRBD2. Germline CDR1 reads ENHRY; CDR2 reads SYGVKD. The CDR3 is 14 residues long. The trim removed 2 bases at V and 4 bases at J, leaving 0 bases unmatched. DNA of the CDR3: TGTGCCATCAGTGAGGCGGGGGGCACCGGGGAGCTGTTTTTT. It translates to CAISEAGGTGELFF.

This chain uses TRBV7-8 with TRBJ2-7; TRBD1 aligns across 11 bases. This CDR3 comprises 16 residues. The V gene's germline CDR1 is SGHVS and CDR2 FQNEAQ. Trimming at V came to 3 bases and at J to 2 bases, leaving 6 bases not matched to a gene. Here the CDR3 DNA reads TGTGCCAGCAGCTTCGACGGACAGGGGGCTACCTACGAGCAGTACTTC. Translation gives CASSFDGQGATYEQYF.

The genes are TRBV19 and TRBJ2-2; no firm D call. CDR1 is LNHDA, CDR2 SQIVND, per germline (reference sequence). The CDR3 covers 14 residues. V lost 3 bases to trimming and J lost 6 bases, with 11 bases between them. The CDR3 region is CASSMAGSAGELFF. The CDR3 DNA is TGTGCCAGTAGTATGGCAGGTTCGGCCGGGGAGCTGTTTTTT.

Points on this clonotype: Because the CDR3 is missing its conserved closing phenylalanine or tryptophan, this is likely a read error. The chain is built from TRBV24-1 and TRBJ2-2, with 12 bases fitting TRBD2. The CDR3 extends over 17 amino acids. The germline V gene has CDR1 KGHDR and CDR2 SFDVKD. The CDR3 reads CVTSGSSGGARTGELFL. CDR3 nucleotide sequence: TGTGTCACCAGTGGATCTAGCGGGGGGGCGAGGACCGGGGAGCTGTTTCTT.

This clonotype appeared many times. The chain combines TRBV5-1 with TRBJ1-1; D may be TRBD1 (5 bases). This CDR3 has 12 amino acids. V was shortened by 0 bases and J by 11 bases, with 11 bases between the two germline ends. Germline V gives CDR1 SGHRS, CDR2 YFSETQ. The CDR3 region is CASSLEGEGAFF. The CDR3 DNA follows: TGCGCCAGCAGCTTGGAAGGGGAAGGGGCTTTCTTT.

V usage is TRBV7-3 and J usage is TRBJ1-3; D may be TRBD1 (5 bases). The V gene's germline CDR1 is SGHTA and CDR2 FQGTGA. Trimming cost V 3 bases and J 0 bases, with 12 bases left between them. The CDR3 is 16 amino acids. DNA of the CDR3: TGTGCCAGCAGCTTTGGGGACGGTCACTCTGGAAACACCATATATTTT. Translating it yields CASSFGDGHSGNTIYF.

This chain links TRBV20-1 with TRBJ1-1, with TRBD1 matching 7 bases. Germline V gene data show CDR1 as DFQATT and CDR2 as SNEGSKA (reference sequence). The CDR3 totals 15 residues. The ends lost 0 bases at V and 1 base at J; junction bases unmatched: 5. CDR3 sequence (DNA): TGCAGTGCTAGAGATCAGGGGACAGCGAACACTGAAGCTTTCTTT. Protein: CSARDQGTANTEAFF.

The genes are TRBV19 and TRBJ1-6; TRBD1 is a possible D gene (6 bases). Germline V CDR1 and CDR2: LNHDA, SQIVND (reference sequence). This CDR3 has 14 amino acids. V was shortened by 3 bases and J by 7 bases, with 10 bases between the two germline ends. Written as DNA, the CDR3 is TGTGCCAGTAGTATTGGACAGACAAATTCACCCCTCCACTTT. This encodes CASSIGQTNSPLHF. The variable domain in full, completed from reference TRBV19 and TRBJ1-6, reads DGGITQSPKYLFRKEGQNVTLSCEQNLNHDAMYWYRQDPGQGLRLIYYSQIVNDFQKGDIAEGYSVSREKKESFPLTVTSAQKNPTAFYLCASSIGQTNSPLHFGNGTRLTVT.